This T cell receptor (beta chain) was recorded in a study of blood T cell repertoires in COVID-19. As for the study in general: Sites in the United States, Italy and Spain provided acute and convalescent COVID-19 samples. The cDNA or gDNA used as material had been derived from T cells, B-cell-depleted T cells, or PBMCs.

Profiling relied on immunoSEQ multiplex PCR, and the TCRdb table lists in-frame clones only, not all of them. The repertoire holds about 210,000 clones, under 90% seen once, with roughly 7.8% in the top ten. This clone was detected only once. The CDR3 consists of 14 residues. V was shortened by 5 bases and J by 6 bases, with 16 bases between the two germline ends. The germline V gene encodes CDR1 LGHDT and CDR2 YNNKEL (reference sequence). The gene calls are TRBV3-1 (or the pseudogene TRBV3-2) and TRBJ1-1; D unresolved. This clonotype was obtained from a woman aged 80 or over with COVID-19, enrolled during active disease. Sequenced input: peripheral blood. CDR3 bases: TGTGCCAGCAGCGCCAGTCGAGGGCGGGCTGAAGCTTTCTTT. Its translation is CASSASRGRAEAFF.